This T cell receptor (beta chain) stems from a study of HIV-infected patients and healthy controls. Regarding the study as a whole: HIV-infected patients and controls differed significantly in mean usage of eight alpha and eight beta V genes.

400 to 550 ng RNA was reverse transcribed with alpha and beta constant-region primers. Each of the alpha and beta chains got its own library through chain-specific third strand synthesis with indices. TCRdb itself ran the 5' RACE reads through MiXCR, one entry per CDR3 protein. The sample contains approximately 10,000 distinct CDR3 sequences, approximately 8% of which appear only once. This clonotype is labeled medium-sized (0.01 to 0.1%). What it recognizes is unknown. Whole blood was used without fractionation, so all unsorted peripheral T cells were included. The germline V gene encodes CDR1 DFQATT and CDR2 SNEGSKA (reference sequence). The CDR3 loop spans 15 amino acids. After removal of 0 bases from V and 7 bases from J, the junction contained 8 bases not matched to a gene.

This chain joins TRBV20-1 and TRBJ2-7, with 11 positions matching TRBD2. Sequencing was done on a sample of blood. The TCR comes from an adult in good health. CDR3 amino acids: CSARELAGEVGEQYF. CDR3 in DNA: TGCAGTGCTAGAGAACTAGCGGGGGAAGTTGGTGAGCAGTACTTC.